The clone carrying this TCR beta chain has just a few counts. Its specificity is unknown. This sample stems from a study of post-analysis software for immune sequencing data. About the study: Patients with relapsing-remitting, secondary progressive and progressive-relapsing multiple sclerosis courses were all represented. Points from the study as a whole: There were five TRBV segments more frequent in patients than controls, and TRBV5-6, TRBV5-1 and TRBV20-1 were among them. Patients with multiple sclerosis recorded significantly lower normalized Chao1 diversity than controls, the study found.

V lost 10 bases and J lost 1; bases outside the gene matches: 7. CDR1 is MDHEN and CDR2 is SYDVKM in the germline V gene. The CDR3 has 14 amino acids. Carried by the TCR beta cDNA libraries were unique molecular identifiers. TCRdb analysed the PCR reads with MiXCR anew, one entry per CDR3 protein. This sample has roughly 700,000 distinct CDR3 sequences, with roughly 29% found just once. The sequenced sample was blood. The rearrangement joins TRBV28 to TRBJ2-7; the match to TRBD1 covers 10 bases. The TCR originated in a girl aged 5-17 years with multiple sclerosis. The CDR3 coding sequence is TGTGCCACTAAGGGGGACAGGGGTTCCTACGAGCAGTACTTC. Its translation is CATKGDRGSYEQYF.